Described below is a single TCR beta chain sequence and its context. The target antigen is unknown. The data were obtained in a study of T cell responses to AZD1222 COVID-19 vaccine. General study points: CD4 TCRs linked to vaccination spanned spike, dominating at 160-218 and 743-854. At baseline, just a handful of AZD1222 recipients tested seropositive. Nearly half of spike-specific TCRs reportedly target unmutated variant regions. All repertoire sampling was performed exclusively after the peak T cell response.

Trimming removed 4 bases from V and 0 bases from J, with 6 bases in between. Germline-derived CDR1 and CDR2 are MGHDK and SYGVNS. The CDR3 contains 13 residues. Sequencing used immunoSEQ multiplex PCR; TCRdb keeps in-frame clones, though not all of them. This table holds 85,000 to 90,000 clones, almost 90% found once. The receptor's source is an adult in good health. The input for sequencing was peripheral blood, taken on day 0 of MenACWY control vaccination. This chain links TRBV25-1 with TRBJ1-1, with D uncertain. The CDR3 reads CASSGPMNTEAFF. For the CDR3, the DNA is TGTGCCAGCAGTGGACCCATGAACACTGAAGCTTTCTTT.